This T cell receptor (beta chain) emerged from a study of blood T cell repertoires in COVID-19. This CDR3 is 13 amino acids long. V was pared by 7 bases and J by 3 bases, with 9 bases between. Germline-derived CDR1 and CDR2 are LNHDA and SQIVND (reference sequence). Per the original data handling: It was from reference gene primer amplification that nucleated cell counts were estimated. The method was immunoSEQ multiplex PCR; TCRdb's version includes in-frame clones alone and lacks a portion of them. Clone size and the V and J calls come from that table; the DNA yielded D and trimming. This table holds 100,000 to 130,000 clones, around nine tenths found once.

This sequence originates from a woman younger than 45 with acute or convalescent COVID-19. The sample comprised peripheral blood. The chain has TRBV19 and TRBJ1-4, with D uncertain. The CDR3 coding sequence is TGTGCCAGTACCCCAGTGTCTAATGAAAAACTGTTTTTT. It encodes CASTPVSNEKLFF.